This record covers a single T cell receptor beta chain. This sample was taken from a study of blood T cell repertoires in COVID-19. Study background: The analysed material was cDNA or gDNA that came from T cells, B-cell-depleted T cells, or PBMCs.

This CDR3 is 14 amino acids long. Germline CDR1 is ENHRY and CDR2 is SYGVKD. Trimming shortened V by 11 bases and J by 5 bases, and 20 bases separated the two germline ends. Only in-frame clones appear in the TCRdb table, and some are missing; sequencing was by immunoSEQ multiplex PCR. The sample has under 400,000 clones, more than 70% seen once. Participants had their cohort set by participant-reported clinical history. This TCR was sampled from a woman aged 25 to 39 who had been exposed to COVID-19. The rearrangement uses TRBV10-3 and TRBJ2-3, with D possibly matching TRBD2 (6 bases). The source material was PBMCs or T cells enriched from blood (not recorded which). CDR3 nucleotide sequence: TGTGCCGTTACCGGGGACTCAAACGGAGATACGCAGTATTTT. Protein sequence: CAVTGDSNGDTQYF.